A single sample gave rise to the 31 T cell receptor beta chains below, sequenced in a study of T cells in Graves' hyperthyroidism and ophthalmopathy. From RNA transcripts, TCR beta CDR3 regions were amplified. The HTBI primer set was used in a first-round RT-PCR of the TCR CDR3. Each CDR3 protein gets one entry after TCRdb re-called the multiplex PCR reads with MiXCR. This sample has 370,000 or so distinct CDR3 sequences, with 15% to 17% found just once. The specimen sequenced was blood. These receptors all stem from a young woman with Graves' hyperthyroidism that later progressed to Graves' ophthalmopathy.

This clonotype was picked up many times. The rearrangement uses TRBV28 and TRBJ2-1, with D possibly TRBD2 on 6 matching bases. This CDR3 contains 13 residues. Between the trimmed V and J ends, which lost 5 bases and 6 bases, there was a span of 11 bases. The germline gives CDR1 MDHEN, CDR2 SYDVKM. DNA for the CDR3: TGTGCCAGCAGTAACCTCGGGGGCAATGAGCAGTTCTTC. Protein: CASSNLGGNEQFF.

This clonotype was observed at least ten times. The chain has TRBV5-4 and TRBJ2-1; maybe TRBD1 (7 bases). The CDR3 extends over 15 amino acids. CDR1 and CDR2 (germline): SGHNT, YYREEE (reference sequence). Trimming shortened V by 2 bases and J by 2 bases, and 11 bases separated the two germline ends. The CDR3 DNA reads TGTGCCAGCAGCTTACAGGGGACTGCCTACAATGAGCAGTTCTTC. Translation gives CASSLQGTAYNEQFF.

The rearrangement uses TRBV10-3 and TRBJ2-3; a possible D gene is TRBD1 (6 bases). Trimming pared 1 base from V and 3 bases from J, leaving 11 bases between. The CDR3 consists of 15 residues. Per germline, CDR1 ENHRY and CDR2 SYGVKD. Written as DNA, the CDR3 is TGTGCCATCAGTGAGTTCAGGGGTGGGACAGATACGCAGTATTTT. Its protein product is CAISEFRGGTDTQYF.

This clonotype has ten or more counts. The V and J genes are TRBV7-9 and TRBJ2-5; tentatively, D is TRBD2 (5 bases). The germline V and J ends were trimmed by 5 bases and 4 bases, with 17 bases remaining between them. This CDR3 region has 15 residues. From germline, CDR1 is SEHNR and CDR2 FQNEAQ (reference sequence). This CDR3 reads CASSLPRGKGETQYF. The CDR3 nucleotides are TGTGCCAGCAGCCTCCCCCGGGGAAAGGGAGAGACCCAGTACTTC.

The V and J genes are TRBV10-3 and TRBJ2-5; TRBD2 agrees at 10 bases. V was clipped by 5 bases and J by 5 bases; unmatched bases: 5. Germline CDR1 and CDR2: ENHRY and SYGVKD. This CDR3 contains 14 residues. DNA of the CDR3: TGTGCCATCAGTTCCAGCGGGAGGGGGGAGACCCAGTACTTC. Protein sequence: CAISSSGRGETQYF.

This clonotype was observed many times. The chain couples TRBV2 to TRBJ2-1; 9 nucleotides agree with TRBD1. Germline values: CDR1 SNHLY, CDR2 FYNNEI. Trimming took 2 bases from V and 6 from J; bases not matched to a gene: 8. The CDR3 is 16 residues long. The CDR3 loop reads CASSESGTGLINEQFF. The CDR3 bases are TGTGCCAGCAGTGAAAGCGGGACAGGGTTAATCAATGAGCAGTTCTTC. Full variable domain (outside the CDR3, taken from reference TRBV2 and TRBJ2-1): EPEVTQTPSHQVTQMGQEVILRCVPISNHLYFYWYRQILGQKVEFLVSFYNNEISEKSEIFDDQFSVERPDGSNFTLKIRSTKLEDSAMYFCASSESGTGLINEQFFGPGTRLTVL.

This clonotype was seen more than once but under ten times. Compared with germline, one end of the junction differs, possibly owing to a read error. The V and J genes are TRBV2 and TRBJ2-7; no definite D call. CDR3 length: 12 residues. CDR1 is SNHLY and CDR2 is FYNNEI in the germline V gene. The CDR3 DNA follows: TGTGCCAGCACGAACCAGAACTACAAGCAGTACTTC. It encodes CASTNQNYKQYF.

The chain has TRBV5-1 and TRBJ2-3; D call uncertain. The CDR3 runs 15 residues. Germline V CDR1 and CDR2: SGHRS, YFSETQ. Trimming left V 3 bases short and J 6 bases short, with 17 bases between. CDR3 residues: CASSWVRSSSDTQYF. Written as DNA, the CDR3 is TGCGCCAGCAGCTGGGTGAGAAGCAGCTCGGATACGCAGTATTTT.

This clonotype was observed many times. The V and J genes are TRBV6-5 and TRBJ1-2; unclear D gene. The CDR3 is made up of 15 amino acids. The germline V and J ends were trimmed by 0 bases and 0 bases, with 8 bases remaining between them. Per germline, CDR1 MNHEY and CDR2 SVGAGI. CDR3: CASSYSGNANYGYTF. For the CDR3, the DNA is TGTGCCAGCAGTTACTCCGGGAATGCTAACTATGGCTACACCTTC.

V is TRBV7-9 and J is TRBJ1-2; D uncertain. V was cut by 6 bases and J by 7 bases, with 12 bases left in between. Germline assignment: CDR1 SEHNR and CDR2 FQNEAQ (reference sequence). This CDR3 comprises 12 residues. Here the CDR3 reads CASSLPLGGYTF. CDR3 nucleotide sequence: TGTGCCAGCAGTTTACCCCTCGGTGGCTACACCTTC.

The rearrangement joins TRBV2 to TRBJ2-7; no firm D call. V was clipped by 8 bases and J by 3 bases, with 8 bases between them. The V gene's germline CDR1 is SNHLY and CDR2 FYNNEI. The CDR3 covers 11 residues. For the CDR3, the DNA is TGTGCCAGCCAAGCCGGCTACGAGCAGTACTTC. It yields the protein CASQAGYEQYF.

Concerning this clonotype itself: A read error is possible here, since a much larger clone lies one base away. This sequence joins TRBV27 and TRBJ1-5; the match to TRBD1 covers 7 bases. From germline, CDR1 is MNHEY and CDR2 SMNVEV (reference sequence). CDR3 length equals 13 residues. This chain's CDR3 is CASTPTGNQTQHF. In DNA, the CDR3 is TGTGCCAGCACGCCGACAGGGAATCAGACCCAGCATTTT.

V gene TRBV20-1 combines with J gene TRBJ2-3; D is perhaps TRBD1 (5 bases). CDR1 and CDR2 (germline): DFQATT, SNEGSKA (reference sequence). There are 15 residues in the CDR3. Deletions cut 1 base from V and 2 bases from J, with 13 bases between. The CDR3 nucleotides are TGCAGTGCTAGAGGGTACCAGGGATTCACAGATACGCAGTATTTT. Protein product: CSARGYQGFTDTQYF.

The CDR3 spells CASSYSVGSGRAGETQYF. CDR3 bases: TGTGCCAGCAGTTACTCAGTGGGTAGCGGGAGGGCCGGGGAGACCCAGTACTTC. This chain joins TRBV6-6 and TRBJ2-5; 11 bases agree with TRBD2. This CDR3 is 18 amino acids long. Germline V gene sequence: CDR1 MNHNY, CDR2 SVGAGI (reference sequence). Trimming cost V 0 bases and J 5 bases; bases outside gene matches: 11.

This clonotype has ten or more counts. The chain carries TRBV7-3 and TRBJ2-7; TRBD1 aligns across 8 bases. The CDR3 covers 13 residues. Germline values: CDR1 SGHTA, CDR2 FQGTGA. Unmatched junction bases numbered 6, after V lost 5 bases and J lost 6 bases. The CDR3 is CASSVQGAGEQYF. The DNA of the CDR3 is TGTGCCAGCAGCGTTCAGGGGGCAGGCGAGCAGTACTTC.

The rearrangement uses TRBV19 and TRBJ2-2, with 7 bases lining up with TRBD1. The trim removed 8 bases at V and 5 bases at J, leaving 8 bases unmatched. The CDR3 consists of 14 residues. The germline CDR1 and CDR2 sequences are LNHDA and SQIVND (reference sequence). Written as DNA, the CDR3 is TGTGCCAGTTCCGGGACAGCTATTACCGGGGAGCTGTTTTTT. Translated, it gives CASSGTAITGELFF. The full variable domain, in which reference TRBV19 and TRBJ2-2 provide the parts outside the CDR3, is DGGITQSPKYLFRKEGQNVTLSCEQNLNHDAMYWYRQDPGQGLRLIYYSQIVNDFQKGDIAEGYSVSREKKESFPLTVTSAQKNPTAFYLCASSGTAITGELFFGEGSRLTVL.

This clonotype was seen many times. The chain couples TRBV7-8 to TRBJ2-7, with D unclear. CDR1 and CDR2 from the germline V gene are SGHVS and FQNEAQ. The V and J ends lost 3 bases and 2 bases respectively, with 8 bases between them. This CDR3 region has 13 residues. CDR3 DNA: TGTGCCAGCAGCTTCTCCCGAACCTACGAGCAGTACTTC. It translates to CASSFSRTYEQYF. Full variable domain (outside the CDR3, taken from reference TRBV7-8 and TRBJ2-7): GAGVSQSPRYKVAKRGQDVALRCDPISGHVSLFWYQQALGQGPEFLTYFQNEAQLDKSGLPSDRFFAERPEGSVSTLKIQRTQQEDSAVYLCASSFSRTYEQYFGPGTRLTVT.

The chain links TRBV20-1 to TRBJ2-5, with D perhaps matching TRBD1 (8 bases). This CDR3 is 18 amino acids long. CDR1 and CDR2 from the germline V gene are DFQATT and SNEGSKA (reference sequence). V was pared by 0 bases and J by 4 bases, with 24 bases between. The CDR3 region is CSARDYGWTGRALETQYF. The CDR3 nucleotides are TGCAGTGCTAGAGATTATGGGTGGACAGGGAGGGCCTTAGAGACCCAGTACTTC.

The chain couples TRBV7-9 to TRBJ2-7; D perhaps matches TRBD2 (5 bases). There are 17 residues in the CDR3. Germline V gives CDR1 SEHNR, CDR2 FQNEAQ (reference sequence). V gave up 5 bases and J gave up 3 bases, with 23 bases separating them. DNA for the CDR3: TGTGCCAGCAGCCGCCATATAGCTGGAGAGGGCGACTACGAGCAGTACTTC. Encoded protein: CASSRHIAGEGDYEQYF. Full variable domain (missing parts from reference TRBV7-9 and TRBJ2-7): DTGVSQNPRHKITKRGQNVTFRCDPISEHNRLYWYRQTLGQGPEFLTYFQNEAQLEKSRLLSDRFSAERPKGSFSTLEIQRTEQGDSAMYLCASSRHIAGEGDYEQYFGPGTRLTVT.

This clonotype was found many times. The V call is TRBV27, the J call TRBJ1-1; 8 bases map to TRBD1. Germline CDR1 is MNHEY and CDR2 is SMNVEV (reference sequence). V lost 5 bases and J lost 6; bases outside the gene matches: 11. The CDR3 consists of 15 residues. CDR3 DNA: TGTGCCAGCAGTCCTCGACAGGGGTGGGACCCTGAAGCTTTCTTT. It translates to CASSPRQGWDPEAFF.

CDR3 DNA: TGTGCCAGCAGCGTCGGTAGCGGGAGTCGATACGAGCAGTACTTC. It specifies CASSVGSGSRYEQYF. The chain has TRBV9 and TRBJ2-7, with 9 bases identical to TRBD2. CDR1 and CDR2 (germline): SGDLS, YYNGEE. This CDR3 has 15 amino acids. The V and J ends lost 2 bases and 4 bases, in that order; junction bases with no gene match: 7.

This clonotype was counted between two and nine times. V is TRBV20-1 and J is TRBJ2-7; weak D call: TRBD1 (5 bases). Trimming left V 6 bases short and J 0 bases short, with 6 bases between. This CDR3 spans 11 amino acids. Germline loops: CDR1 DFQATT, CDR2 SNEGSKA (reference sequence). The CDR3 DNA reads TGCAGTGCCGACAGCTCCTACGAGCAGTACTTC. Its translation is CSADSSYEQYF.

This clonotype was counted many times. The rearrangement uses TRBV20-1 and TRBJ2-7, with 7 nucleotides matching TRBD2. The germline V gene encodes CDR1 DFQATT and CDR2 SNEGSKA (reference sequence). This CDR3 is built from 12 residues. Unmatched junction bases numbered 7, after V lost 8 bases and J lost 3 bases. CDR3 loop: CSTPASGYEQYF. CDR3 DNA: TGCAGTACACCCGCTAGCGGCTACGAGCAGTACTTC.

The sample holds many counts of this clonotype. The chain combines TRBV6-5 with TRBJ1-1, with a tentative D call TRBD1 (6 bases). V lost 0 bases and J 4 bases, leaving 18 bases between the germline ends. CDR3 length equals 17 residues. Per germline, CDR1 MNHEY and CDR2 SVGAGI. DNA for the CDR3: TGTGCCAGCAGTTACTCTCAGGGATATGGGGGGCTCACTGAAGCTTTCTTT. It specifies CASSYSQGYGGLTEAFF.

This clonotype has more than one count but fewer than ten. The CDR3 DNA sequence: TGTGCCAGTAGTATGGATGGGTGGGCGAATCAGCCCCAGCATTTT. This translates into CASSMDGWANQPQHF. The chain uses TRBV19 and TRBJ1-5; unclear D gene. Germline V gives CDR1 LNHDA, CDR2 SQIVND (reference sequence). The CDR3 runs to 15 residues. V dropped 3 bases and J dropped 4 bases, with 13 bases sitting between them.

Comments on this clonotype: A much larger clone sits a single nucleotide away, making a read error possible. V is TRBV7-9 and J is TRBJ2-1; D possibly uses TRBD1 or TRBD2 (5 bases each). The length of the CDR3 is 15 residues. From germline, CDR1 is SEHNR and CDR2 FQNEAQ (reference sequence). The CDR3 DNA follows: TGTGCCGGCAGCTCTCAGGGTATAGCGTACAATGAGCAGTTCTTC. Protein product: CAGSSQGIAYNEQFF.

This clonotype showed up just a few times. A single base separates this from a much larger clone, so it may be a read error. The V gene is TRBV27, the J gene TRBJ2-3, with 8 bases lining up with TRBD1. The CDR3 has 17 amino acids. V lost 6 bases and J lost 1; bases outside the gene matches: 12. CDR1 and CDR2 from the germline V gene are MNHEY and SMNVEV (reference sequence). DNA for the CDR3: TGTGCCAGCAGCAAGGACAGGGCCGAACTCCGCACAGATACGCAGTATTTT. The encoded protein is CASSKDRAELRTDTQYF.

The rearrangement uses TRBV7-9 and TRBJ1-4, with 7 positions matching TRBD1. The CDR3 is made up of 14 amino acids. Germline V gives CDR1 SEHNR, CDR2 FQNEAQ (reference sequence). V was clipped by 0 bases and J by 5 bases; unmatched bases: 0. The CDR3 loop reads CASSLAGQNEKLFF. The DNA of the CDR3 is TGTGCCAGCAGCTTAGCGGGACAGAATGAAAAACTGTTTTTT.

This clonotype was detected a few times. The CDR3 loop reads CASSSAERVNYGYTF. CDR3 DNA: TGTGCCAGCAGTTCCGCTGAAAGGGTAAACTATGGCTACACCTTC. The chain couples TRBV27 to TRBJ1-2; no clear D gene. The CDR3 is made up of 15 amino acids. V gave up 4 bases and J gave up 2 bases, with 14 bases separating them. Germline lookup yields CDR1 MNHEY and CDR2 SMNVEV (reference sequence).

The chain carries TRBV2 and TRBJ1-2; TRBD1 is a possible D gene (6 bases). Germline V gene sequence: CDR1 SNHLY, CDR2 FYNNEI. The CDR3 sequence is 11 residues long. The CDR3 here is CAKQGGSGYTF. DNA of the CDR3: TGTGCGAAACAGGGAGGTAGTGGCTACACCTTC.

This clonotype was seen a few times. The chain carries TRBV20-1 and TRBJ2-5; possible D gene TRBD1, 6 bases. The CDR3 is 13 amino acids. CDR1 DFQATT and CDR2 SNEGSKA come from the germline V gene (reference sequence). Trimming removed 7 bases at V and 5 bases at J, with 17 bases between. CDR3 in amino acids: CSERAGEWETQYF. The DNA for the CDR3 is TGCAGTGAAAGGGCAGGGGAGTGGGAGACCCAGTACTTC.